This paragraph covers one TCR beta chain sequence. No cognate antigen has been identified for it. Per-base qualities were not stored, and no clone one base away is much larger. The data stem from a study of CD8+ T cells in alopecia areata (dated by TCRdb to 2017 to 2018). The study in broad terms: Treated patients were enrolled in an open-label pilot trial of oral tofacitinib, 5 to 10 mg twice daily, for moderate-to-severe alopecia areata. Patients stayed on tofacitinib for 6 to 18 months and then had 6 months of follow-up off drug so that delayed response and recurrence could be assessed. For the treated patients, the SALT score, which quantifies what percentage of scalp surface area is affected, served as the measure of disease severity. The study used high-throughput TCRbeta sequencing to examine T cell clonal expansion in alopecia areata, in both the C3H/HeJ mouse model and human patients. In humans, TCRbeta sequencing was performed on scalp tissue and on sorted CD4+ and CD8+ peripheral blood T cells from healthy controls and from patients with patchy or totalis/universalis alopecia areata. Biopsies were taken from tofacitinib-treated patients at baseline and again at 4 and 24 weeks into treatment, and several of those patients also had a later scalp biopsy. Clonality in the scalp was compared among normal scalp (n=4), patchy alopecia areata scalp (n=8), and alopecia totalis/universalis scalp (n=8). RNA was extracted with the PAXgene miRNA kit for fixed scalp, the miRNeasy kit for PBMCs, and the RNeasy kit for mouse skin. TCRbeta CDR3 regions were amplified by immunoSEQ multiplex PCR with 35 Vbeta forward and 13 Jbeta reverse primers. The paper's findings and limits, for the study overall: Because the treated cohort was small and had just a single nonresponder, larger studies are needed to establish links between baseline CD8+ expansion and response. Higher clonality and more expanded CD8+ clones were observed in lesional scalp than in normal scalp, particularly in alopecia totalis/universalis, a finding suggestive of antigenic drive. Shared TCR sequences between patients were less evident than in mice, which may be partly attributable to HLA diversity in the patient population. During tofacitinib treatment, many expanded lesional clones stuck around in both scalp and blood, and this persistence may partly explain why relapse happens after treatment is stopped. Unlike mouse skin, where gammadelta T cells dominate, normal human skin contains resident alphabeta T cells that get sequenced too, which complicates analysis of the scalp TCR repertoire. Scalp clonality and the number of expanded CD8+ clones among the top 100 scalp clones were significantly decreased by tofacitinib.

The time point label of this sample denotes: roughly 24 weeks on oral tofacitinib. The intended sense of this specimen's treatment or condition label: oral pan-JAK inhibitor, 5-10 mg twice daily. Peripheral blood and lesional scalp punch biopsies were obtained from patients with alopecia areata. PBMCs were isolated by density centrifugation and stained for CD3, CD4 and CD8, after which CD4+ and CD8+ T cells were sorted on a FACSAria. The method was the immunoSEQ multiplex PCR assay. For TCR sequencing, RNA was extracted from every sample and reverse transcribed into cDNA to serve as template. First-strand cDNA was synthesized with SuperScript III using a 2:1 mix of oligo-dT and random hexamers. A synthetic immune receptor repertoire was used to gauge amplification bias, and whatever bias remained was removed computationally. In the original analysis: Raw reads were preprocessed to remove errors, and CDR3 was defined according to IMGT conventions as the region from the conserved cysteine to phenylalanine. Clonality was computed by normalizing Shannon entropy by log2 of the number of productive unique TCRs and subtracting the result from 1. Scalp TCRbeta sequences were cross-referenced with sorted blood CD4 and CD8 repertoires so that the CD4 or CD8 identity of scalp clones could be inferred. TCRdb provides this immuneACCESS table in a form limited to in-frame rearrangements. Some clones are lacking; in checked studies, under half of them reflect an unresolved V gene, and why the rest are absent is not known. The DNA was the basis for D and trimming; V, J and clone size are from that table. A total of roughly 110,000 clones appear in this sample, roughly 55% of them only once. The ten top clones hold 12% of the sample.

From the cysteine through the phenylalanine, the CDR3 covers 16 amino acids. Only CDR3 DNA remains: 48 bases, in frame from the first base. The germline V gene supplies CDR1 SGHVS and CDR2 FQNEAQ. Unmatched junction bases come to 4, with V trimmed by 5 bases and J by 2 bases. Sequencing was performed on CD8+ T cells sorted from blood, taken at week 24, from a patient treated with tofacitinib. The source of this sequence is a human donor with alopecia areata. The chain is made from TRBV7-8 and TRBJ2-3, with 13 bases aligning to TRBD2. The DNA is TGTGCCAGCAGCGGGGGACTAGCGGGGACCACAGATACGCAGTATTTT. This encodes CASSGGLAGTTDTQYF. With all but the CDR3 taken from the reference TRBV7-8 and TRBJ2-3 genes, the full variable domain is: GAGVSQSPRYKVAKRGQDVALRCDPISGHVSLFWYQQALGQGPEFLTYFQNEAQLDKSGLPSDRFFAERPEGSVSTLKIQRTQQEDSAVYLCASSGGLAGTTDTQYFGPGTRLTVL.